This record covers a single TCR beta chain. Treatment given: randomized to nivolumab then ipilimumab (arm A) or the reverse (arm B). None of the patients previously received DNA-damaging chemotherapy. Sorted cells were live CD3+CD8+, lacking CD19 and CD56, from PBMCs. In germline, CDR1 is SGHTA, CDR2 FQGNSA. Trimming removed 2 bases at V and 5 bases at J, with 9 bases between. The CDR3 covers 13 residues. This sample is part of a study of sequential checkpoint blockade in melanoma. Overall study: Patients were randomized 1:1 to nivolumab-then-ipilimumab or ipilimumab-then-nivolumab first-line.

The repertoire was sequenced with immunoSEQ multiplex PCR; TCRdb's copy has only in-frame clones and lacks some. The table shows 8,900 or so clones, with about nine tenths occurring only once. This TCR was recovered from a human donor with melanoma. The chain couples TRBV7-2 to TRBJ1-1; D unclear. The starting material was CD8+ T cells sorted from blood (inferred from file names), obtained from a patient given nivolumab and ipilimumab in sequence. CDR3 protein: CASSLFRGTEAFF. For the CDR3, the DNA is TGTGCCAGCAGCTTATTCCGCGGGACTGAAGCTTTCTTT.